This record looks at one T cell receptor beta chain sequence and its context. TCRdb's table, derived via immunoSEQ multiplex PCR, lists solely in-frame clones and lacks some. Seen here are 200,000 to 250,000 clones, around 94% observed once, and the top ten hold approximately 1.6%. The record originates from a study of control samples from healthy donors and cancer patients. Germline V gene lookup returns CDR1 DFQATT and CDR2 SNEGSKA (reference sequence). V was trimmed by 1 base and J by 3 bases, leaving 3 bases between them. The length of the CDR3 is 11 residues. The TCR was taken from a man aged 50 to 59 in good health. This rearrangement joins TRBV20-1 to TRBJ1-1; no definite D call. The sample comprised blood. CDR3 DNA sequence: TGCAGTGCTAGAGGGGACACTGAAGCTTTCTTT. This codes for CSARGDTEAFF.